This T cell receptor beta chain was documented in a study of T cells in Graves' hyperthyroidism and ophthalmopathy. TCR beta CDR3 regions were amplified from RNA. The primer set for the first-round RT-PCR of the TCR CDR3 was HTBI. TCRdb itself ran the multiplex PCR reads through MiXCR, one entry per CDR3 protein. The profile shows approximately 250,000 distinct CDR3 sequences, approximately 25% of them singletons. CDR1 is KGHDR and CDR2 is SFDVKD in the germline V gene. This CDR3 has 15 amino acids. Trimming shortened V by 4 bases and J by 5 bases, and 16 bases separated the two germline ends. This clonotype came up many times. PBMCs were sourced from approximately 10 ml fresh peripheral blood.

The sequence was collected from a woman in her thirties or forties with Graves' ophthalmopathy. Material: blood. The rearrangement links TRBV24-1 to TRBJ2-5; D is ambiguous. The chain's CDR3 is CATSDSVGPGETQYF. The CDR3 bases are TGTGCCACCAGTGACTCGGTTGGGCCCGGGGAGACCCAGTACTTC.